One T cell receptor (beta chain) is described in this entry. The antigen it binds to is not known. No much larger clone exists at a distance of one base, and base qualities are not known. This sample was taken from a study of blood T cell repertoires in COVID-19 (dated by TCRdb to about 2020). With regard to the full study: Samples covering the acute and convalescent phases of COVID-19 were provided by collaborators in the United States, Italy and Spain. A de-identified subject ID, COVID-19 status, age in years and sex were almost always included in the sample metadata. Subjects who had been exposed to COVID-19, were actively infected with it, or had recovered from it provided the deeply sampled blood TCRbeta repertoires that made up the dataset. Where available, HLA class I and class II types were obtained from metadata supplied by the sample provider rather than from assay-based typing. The prospective study material was composed of cDNA or gDNA derived from T cells, B-cell-depleted T cells, or PBMCs. The repertoires were released in a freely available public database meant as a resource for research on the immune response to SARS-CoV-2. Samples were obtained from the ongoing ImmuneRACE study (first 160 participants) and from over 1,000 subjects provided by 6 global collaborators. General findings and caveats noted by the study authors: Clinical and demographic metadata were provided uncurated, with the amount varying by source and participant.

TCRbeta CDR3 regions were amplified from genomic DNA by means of the immunoSEQ Assay, a bias-controlled multiplex PCR. The published analysis was carried out like this. The number of nucleated cells in each sample was estimated by amplification of reference gene primers within the assay. To quantify the absolute abundance of each unique TCRbeta CDR3 rearrangement, sequence reads were collapsed and filtered. For each sample, productive Simpson clonality was calculated as the square root of Simpson's diversity index over productive rearrangements. TCRdb retrieved this table from immuneACCESS and kept in-frame rearrangements only. Not all clones are present; in checked studies, unresolved V genes account for under half, and no reason is known for the remainder. The D gene and trimming were derived from the DNA, and the V and J assignments and clone size from that table. The sample yields 180,000 or so clones; approximately 89% were counted once. The ten largest clonotypes hold around 2.6% of the sample.

Collaborating institutions collected whole blood in K2EDTA tubes following their own protocols. Collaborator samples were shipped for TCRbeta analysis as frozen whole blood, isolated PBMCs, or DNA extracted from either sample type. Looking up the germline V gene (reference sequence) yields CDR1 LNHNV and CDR2 YYDKDF. Trimming removed 6 bases from V and 2 bases from J; the gene matches leave 9 bases unexplained. The CDR3 holds 15 amino acids from the cysteine to the phenylalanine. The CDR3 DNA has 45 bases and is translated from base 1. The TCR was taken from a man aged 40-55 years with active or convalescent COVID-19. The sequence links TRBV15 to TRBJ1-2, with 7 central nucleotides matching TRBD1. Source material: peripheral blood. The sequenced DNA is TGTGCCACCAGTACCGGCCAGGGGGAGAACTATGGCTACACCTTC. This sequence encodes CATSTGQGENYGYTF. Reference TRBV15 and TRBJ1-2 proteins supply the regions before and after the CDR3; the full variable domain is: DAMVIQNPRYQVTQFGKPVTLSCSQTLNHNVMYWYQQKSSQAPKLLFHYYDKDFNNEADTPDNFQSRRPNTSFCFLDIRSPGLGDTAMYLCATSTGQGENYGYTFGSGTRLTVV.